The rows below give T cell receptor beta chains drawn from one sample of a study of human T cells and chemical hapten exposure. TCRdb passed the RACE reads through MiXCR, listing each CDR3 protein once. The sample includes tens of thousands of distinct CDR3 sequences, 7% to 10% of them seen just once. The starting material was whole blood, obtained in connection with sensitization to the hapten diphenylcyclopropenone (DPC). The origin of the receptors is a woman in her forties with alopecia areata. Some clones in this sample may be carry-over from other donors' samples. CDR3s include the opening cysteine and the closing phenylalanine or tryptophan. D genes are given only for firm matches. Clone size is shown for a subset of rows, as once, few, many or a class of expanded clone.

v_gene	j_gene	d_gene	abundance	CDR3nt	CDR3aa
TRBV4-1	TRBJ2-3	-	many	TGCGCCAGCAGCCAAGATTCAGGCACAGATACGCAGTATTTT	CASSQDSGTDTQYF
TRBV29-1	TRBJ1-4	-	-	TGCAGCGTTGCCATAGGTGAAAAACTGTTTTTT	CSVAIGEKLFF
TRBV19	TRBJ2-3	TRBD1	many	TGTGCCAGTAGGGACAGGGGGCCAACAGATACGCAGTATTTT	CASRDRGPTDTQYF
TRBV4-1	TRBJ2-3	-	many	TGCGCCAGCAGCCGCGTCAAAAGGGGGACAGATACGCAGTATTTT	CASSRVKRGTDTQYF
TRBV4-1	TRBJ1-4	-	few	TGCGCCAGCGGTCCACAGGGAACTGAAAAACTGTTTTTT	CASGPQGTEKLFF
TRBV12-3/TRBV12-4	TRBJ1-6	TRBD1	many	TGTGCCAGCAGTAAGCTTGGTACCGGGGGGACAGGGGGCTCACCCCTCCACTTT	CASSKLGTGGTGGSPLHF
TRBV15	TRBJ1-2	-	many	TGTGCCACCAGCAGAGATCTTGTCGGGCGGGAAGCGCAGGGCTACACCTTC	CATSRDLVGREAQGYTF
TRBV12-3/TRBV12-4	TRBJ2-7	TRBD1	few	TGTGCCAGCACCCTCAGGGGGTCCTACGAGCAGTACTTC	CASTLRGSYEQYF
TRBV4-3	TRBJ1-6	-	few	TGCGCCAGCAGCCAAGTGGATTTGAGGGGATCACCCCTCCACTTT	CASSQVDLRGSPLHF
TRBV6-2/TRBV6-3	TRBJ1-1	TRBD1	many	TGTGCCAGCAGTTACCTCATACAGGGGTTGAGGACTGAAGCTTTCTTT	CASSYLIQGLRTEAFF
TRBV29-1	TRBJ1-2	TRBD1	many	TGCAGCGTTGATGACAGGGGGAATTCTAGAGATGGCTACACCTTC	CSVDDRGNSRDGYTF
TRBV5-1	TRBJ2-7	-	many	TGCGCCAGCAGCTTGGAAGTCACCCGGGGATTCACGAGCGAGCAGTACTTC	CASSLEVTRGFTSEQYF
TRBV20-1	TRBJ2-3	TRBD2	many	TGCAGTGCTAGAACCTGGGCCACTAGCGGGGGGCGGGATACGCAGTATTTT	CSARTWATSGGRDTQYF
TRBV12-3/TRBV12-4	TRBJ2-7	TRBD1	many	TGTGCCAGCAGTTTAGCGTTCGGACAGGCTCGAGAGCAGTACTTC	CASSLAFGQAREQYF
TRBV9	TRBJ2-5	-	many	TGTGCCAGCAGGGATGAGGAAGAGACCCAGTACTTC	CASRDEEETQYF
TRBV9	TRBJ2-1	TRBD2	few	TGTGCCAGCCAAGCGGGGGGGACATACAATGAGCAGTTCTTC	CASQAGGTYNEQFF
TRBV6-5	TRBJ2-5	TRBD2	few	TGTGCCAGCAGTAACTCCTTAGCGGGGCCTCGGGAGGAGACCCAGTACTTC	CASSNSLAGPREETQYF
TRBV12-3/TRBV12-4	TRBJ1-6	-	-	TGTGCCAGCAGTTTTACGATGGATTCACCCCTCCACTTT	CASSFTMDSPLHF
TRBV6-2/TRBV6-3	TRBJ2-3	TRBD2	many	TGTGCCAGCAGTGCCACTAGCGGGGATAGCACAGATACGCAGTATTTT	CASSATSGDSTDTQYF
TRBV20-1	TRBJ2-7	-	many	TGCAGTGCTAGAAGTTTAAGGGGAAGCGAGCAGTACTTC	CSARSLRGSEQYF
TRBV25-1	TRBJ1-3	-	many	TGTGCCAGCAGTGAATTTGAGGGGGACTCTGGAAACACCATATATTTT	CASSEFEGDSGNTIYF
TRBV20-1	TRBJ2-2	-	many	TGCAGCGCCAGTCCCGGAGACACGAACACCGGGGAGCTGTTTTTT	CSASPGDTNTGELFF
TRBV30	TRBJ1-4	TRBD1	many	TGTGCCTGGAGTTCAGGGGGTTTGAAGGGAGAAAAACTGTTTTTT	CAWSSGGLKGEKLFF
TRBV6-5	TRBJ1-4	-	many	TGTGCCAGCAGTTACGGAGGCACTAATGAAAAACTGTTTTTT	CASSYGGTNEKLFF
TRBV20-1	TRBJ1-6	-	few	TGCAGTGCTAGTTTGGGGCTATCACCCCTCCACTTT	CSASLGLSPLHF
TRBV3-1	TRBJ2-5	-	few	TGTGCCAGCAGCCTTCCCCTAGCACCAGAGACCCAGTACTTC	CASSLPLAPETQYF